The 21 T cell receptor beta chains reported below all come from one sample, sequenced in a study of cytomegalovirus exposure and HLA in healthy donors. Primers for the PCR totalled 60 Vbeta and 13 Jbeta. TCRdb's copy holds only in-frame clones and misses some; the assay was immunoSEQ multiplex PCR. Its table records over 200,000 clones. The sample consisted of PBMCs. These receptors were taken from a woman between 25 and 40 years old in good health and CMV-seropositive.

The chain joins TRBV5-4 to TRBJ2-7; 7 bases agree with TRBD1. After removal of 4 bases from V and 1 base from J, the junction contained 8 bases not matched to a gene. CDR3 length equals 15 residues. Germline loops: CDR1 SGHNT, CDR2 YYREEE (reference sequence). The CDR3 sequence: CASSIGQAGSYEQYF. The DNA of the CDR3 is TGTGCCAGCAGCATTGGACAGGCGGGTTCCTACGAGCAGTACTTC.

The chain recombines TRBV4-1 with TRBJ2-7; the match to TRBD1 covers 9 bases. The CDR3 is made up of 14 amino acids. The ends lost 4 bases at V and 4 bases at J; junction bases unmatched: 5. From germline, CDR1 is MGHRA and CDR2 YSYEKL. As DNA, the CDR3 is TGCGCCAGCAGCCCAATGACAGGGGGATACGAGCAGTACTTC. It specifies CASSPMTGGYEQYF.

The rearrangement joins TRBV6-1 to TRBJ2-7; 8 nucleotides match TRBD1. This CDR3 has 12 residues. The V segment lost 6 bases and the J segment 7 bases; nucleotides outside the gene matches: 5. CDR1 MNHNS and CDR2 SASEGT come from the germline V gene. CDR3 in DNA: TGTGCCAGCAGAAACAGGGGGTATGAGCAGTACTTC. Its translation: CASRNRGYEQYF.

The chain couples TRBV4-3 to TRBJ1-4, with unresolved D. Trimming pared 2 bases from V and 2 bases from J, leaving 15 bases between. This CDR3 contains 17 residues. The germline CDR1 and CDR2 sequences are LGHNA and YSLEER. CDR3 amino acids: CASSQSESTVTNEKLFF. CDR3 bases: TGCGCCAGCAGCCAATCTGAATCAACAGTGACTAATGAAAAACTGTTTTTT.

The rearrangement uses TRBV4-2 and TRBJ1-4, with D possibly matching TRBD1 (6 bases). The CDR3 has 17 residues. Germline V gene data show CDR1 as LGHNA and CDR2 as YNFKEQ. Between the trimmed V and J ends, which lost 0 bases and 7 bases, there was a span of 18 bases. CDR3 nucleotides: TGTGCCAGCAGCCAAGAGGGCACGGTGGGGGCTGGTGAAAAACTGTTTTTT. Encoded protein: CASSQEGTVGAGEKLFF.

DNA for the CDR3: TGTGCCAGCAGTTCAAGGGGGCTCTCTGGAAACACCATATATTTT. Protein: CASSSRGLSGNTIYF. This sequence joins TRBV6-5 and TRBJ1-3; the match to TRBD1 covers 7 bases. The CDR3 is made up of 15 amino acids. Germline values: CDR1 MNHEY, CDR2 SVGAGI. Trimming at V came to 4 bases and at J to 0 bases, leaving 3 bases not matched to a gene.

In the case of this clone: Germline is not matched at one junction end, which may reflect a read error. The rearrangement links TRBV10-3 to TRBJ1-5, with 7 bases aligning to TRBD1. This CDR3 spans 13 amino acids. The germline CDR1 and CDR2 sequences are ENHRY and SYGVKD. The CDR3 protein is CATSDILGQSQHF. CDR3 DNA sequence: TGTGCCACCAGTGATATCTTGGGACAGTCCCAGCATTTT.

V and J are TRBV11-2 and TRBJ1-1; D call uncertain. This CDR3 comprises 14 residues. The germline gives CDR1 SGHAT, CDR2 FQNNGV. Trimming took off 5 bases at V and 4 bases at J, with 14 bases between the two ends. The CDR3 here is CASSQETRGTEAFF. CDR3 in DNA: TGTGCCAGCAGCCAAGAAACGCGGGGCACTGAAGCTTTCTTT.

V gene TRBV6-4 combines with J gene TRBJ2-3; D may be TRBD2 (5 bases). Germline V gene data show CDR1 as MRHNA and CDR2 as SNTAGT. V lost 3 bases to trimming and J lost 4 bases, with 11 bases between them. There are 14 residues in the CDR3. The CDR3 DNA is TGTGCCAGCAGTGAGTCTACAGCGGCAGATACGCAGTATTTT. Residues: CASSESTAADTQYF.

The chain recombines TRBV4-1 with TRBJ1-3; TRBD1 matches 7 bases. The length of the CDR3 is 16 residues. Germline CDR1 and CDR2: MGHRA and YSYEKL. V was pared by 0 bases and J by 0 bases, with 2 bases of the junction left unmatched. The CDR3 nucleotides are TGCGCCAGCAGCCAAGACGACAGGGCCTCTGGAAACACCATATATTTT. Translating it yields CASSQDDRASGNTIYF.

CDR3 coding DNA: TGTGCCAGCAGTCTAACTCCTCCGGGACAGGGAAGTGAAAAACTGTTTTTT. The encoded protein is CASSLTPPGQGSEKLFF. The V gene is TRBV28, the J gene TRBJ1-4; the match to TRBD1 covers 9 bases. V shed 5 bases and J 7 bases; nucleotides not matched to a gene: 14. CDR1 MDHEN and CDR2 SYDVKM come from the germline V gene. The CDR3 has 17 residues. The whole variable domain, filled in from reference TRBV28 and TRBJ1-4, reads DVKVTQSSRYLVKRTGEKVFLECVQDMDHENMFWYRQDPGLGLRLIYFSYDVKMKEKGDIPEGYSVSREKKERFSLILESASTNQTSMYLCASSLTPPGQGSEKLFFGSGTQLSVL.

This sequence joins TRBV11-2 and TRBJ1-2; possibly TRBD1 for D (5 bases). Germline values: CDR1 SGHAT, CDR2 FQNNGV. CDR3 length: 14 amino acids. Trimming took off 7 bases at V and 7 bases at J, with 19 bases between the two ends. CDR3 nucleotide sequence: TGTGCCAGCACCATTGTCGGGGGAGGTGGTGGCTACACCTTC. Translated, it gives CASTIVGGGGGYTF.

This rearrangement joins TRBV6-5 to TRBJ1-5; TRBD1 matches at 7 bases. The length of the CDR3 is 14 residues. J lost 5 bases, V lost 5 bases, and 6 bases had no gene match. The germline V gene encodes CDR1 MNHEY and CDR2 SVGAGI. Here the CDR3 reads CASSPTGIDQPQHF. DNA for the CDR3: TGTGCCAGCAGTCCGACAGGGATCGATCAGCCCCAGCATTTT.

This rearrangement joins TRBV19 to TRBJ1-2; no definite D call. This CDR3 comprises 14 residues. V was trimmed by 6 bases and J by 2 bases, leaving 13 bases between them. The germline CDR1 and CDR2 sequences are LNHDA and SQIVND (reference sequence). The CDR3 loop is CASSQNIPNYGYTF. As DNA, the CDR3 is TGTGCCAGTAGCCAGAACATCCCAAACTATGGCTACACCTTC. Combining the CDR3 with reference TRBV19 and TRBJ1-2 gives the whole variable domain DGGITQSPKYLFRKEGQNVTLSCEQNLNHDAMYWYRQDPGQGLRLIYYSQIVNDFQKGDIAEGYSVSREKKESFPLTVTSAQKNPTAFYLCASSQNIPNYGYTFGSGTRLTVV.

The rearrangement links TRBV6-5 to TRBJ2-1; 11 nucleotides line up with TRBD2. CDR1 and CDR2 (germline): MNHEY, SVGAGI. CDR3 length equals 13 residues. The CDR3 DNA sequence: TGTACGGGACTAGCGGACGCCGATGGTGAGCAGTTCTTC. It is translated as CTGLADADGEQFF.

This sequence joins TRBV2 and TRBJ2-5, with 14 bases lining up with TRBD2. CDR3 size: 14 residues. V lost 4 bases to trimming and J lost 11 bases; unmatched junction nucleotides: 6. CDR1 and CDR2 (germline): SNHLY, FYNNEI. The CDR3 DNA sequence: TGTGCCAGCAGTGGCCCGGGACTAGCGGGGGCGCAGTACTTC. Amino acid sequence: CASSGPGLAGAQYF.

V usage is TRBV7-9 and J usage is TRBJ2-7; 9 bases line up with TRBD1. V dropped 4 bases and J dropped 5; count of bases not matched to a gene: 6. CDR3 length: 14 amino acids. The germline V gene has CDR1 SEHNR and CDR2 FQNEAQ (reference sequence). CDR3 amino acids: CASSSRDRDHEQYF. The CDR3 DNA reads TGTGCCAGCAGCTCGCGGGACAGGGACCACGAGCAGTACTTC.

For the CDR3, the DNA is TGTGCCAGTTCGGACAGGGGAATAGTCGGACGAGGCTACACCTTC. Translated: CASSDRGIVGRGYTF. The J gene is TRBJ1-2, the V gene TRBV19, with TRBD1 matching 9 bases. Germline V CDR1 and CDR2: LNHDA, SQIVND (reference sequence). J was trimmed by 8 bases and V by 8 bases; bases with no gene match: 15. CDR3 length: 15 amino acids.

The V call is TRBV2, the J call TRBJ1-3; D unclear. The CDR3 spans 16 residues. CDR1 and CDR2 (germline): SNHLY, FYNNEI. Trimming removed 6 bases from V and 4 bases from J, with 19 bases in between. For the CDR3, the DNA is TGTGCCAGCAGAGGTCGCGGATTTTCGTCCGGAAACACCATATATTTT. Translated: CASRGRGFSSGNTIYF.

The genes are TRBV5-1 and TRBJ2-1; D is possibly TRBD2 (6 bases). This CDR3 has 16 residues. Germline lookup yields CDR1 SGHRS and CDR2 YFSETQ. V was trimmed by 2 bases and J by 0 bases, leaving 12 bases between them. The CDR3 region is CASSFDSGHSYNEQFF. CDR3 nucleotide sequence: TGCGCCAGCAGCTTCGATAGCGGTCACTCCTACAATGAGCAGTTCTTC.

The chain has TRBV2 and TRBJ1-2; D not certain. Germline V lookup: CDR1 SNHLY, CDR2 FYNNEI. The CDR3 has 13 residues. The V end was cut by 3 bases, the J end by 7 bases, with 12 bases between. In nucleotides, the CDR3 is TGTGCCAGCAGTGAGGCCGGTGAGGTTGGCTACACCTTC. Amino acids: CASSEAGEVGYTF.